This entry is about one TCR beta chain. Its matching antigen is unknown. Trimming cost V 6 bases and J 6 bases; bases outside gene matches: 3. Germline assignment: CDR1 WSHSY and CDR2 SAAADI. The CDR3 spans 13 residues. This sample is part of a study of cytomegalovirus exposure and HLA in healthy donors. In the study overall: The same platform was used for the 100 to 150 validation repertoires and the 500 to 700 first-cohort repertoires, a later analysis reported.

General observations from the study: Cytomegalovirus status was reportedly diagnosed by the classifier with high specificity and sensitivity. The authors listed 150 or so TCR beta chains as cytomegalovirus-associated. In vitro checks showed that a few CMV-associated chains really do target CMV antigens.

Profiling relied on immunoSEQ multiplex PCR, and the TCRdb table lists in-frame clones only, not all of them. The sample yields about 150,000 clones, around 93% seen once. This sequence was found in a man aged 18 to 30 in good health and CMV-seropositive. The chain has TRBV10-2 and TRBJ2-7, with TRBD2 matching over 12 bases. Sequencing was done on a sample of PBMCs. This CDR3 reads CASRSSGRAEQYF. The CDR3 DNA sequence: TGCGCCAGCAGGTCTAGCGGGAGGGCCGAGCAGTACTTC.